Listed below are T cell receptor beta chains from one sample, sequenced in a study of T-cell reconstitution after alpha-beta-depleted transplantation in children. TCRdb re-derived calls from the PCR reads in MiXCR, one entry per CDR3 protein. The top ten clones hold approximately 1% of a sample with about 640,000 distinct CDR3 sequences, approximately 15% of them seen once. The input for sequencing was PBMCs from the stem cell graft donor, taken from the stem cell graft. The receptors were sampled from a human donor who donated a stem cell graft to a child with acute myeloid leukemia. The CDR3 runs from the conserved cysteine through the conserved F or W. D genes are given only for firm matches. Clone size is stated in some rows and not others, as once, few, many or a class when expanded.

D,V,J,size,CDR3,DNA
.,TRBV29-1,TRBJ2-1,many,CSVDREGTDEQFF,TGCAGCGTGGACAGGGAGGGTACGGATGAGCAGTTCTTC
.,TRBV27,TRBJ2-7,few,CASGGNRDDYEQYF,TGTGCCAGCGGTGGTAACCGGGACGATTACGAGCAGTACTTC
.,TRBV10-3,TRBJ1-1,few,CAISDPENTEAFF,TGTGCCATCAGTGACCCAGAGAACACTGAAGCTTTCTTT
.,TRBV25-1,TRBJ1-1,.,CASSEFGGLDTEAFF,TGTGCCAGCAGTGAATTTGGAGGGTTGGACACTGAAGCTTTCTTT
.,TRBV4-1,TRBJ1-4,.,CASSQRPNPNEKLFF,TGCGCCAGCAGCCAAAGGCCGAACCCCAATGAAAAACTGTTTTTT
.,TRBV7-2,TRBJ1-5,many,CASSFYGPRSGNQPQHF,TGTGCCAGCAGCTTCTATGGGCCACGCTCAGGCAATCAGCCCCAGCATTTT
TRBD1,TRBV5-1,TRBJ1-2,many,CASSSSTGQINYGYTF,TGCGCCAGCAGCTCTTCAACGGGACAGATTAACTATGGCTACACCTTC
TRBD2,TRBV12-3/TRBV12-4,TRBJ2-3,few,CASSRTSGSTDTQYF,TGTGCCAGCAGTCGAACTAGCGGAAGCACAGATACGCAGTATTTT
TRBD1,TRBV20-1,TRBJ1-6,few,CSSRAGTGIFLVNSPLHF,TGCAGTTCGAGAGCCGGGACAGGGATATTCCTTGTTAATTCACCCCTCCACTTT
.,TRBV10-3,TRBJ2-6,.,CAISDLGTGKGANVLTF,TGTGCCATCAGTGATTTGGGTACAGGGAAAGGGGCCAACGTCCTGACTTTC
.,TRBV20-1,TRBJ2-1,many,CSARGAVNEQFF,TGCAGTGCTAGAGGAGCGGTCAATGAGCAGTTCTTC
TRBD1,TRBV6-5,TRBJ2-2,few,CASSLGTGRTGELFF,TGTGCCAGCAGTTTGGGGACAGGGAGGACCGGGGAGCTGTTTTTT
TRBD1,TRBV7-2,TRBJ2-1,few,CASSSRTGTYNEQFF,TGTGCCAGCAGCTCCCGGACAGGGACCTACAATGAGCAGTTCTTC
.,TRBV15,TRBJ2-4,.,CATSRLKGLEGGIQYF,TGTGCCACCAGCAGACTGAAGGGACTGGAAGGGGGCATTCAGTACTTC
.,TRBV20-1,TRBJ2-4,many,CSASEELVPKNIQYF,TGCAGTGCTAGCGAGGAACTTGTCCCAAAAAACATTCAGTACTTC
.,TRBV27,TRBJ1-1,.,CASSLSLGQGTEAFF,TGTGCCAGCAGTTTATCATTGGGTCAGGGCACTGAAGCTTTCTTT
TRBD2,TRBV28,TRBJ2-5,.,CASSPRTSWQTQYF,TGTGCCAGCAGCCCCAGGACTAGTTGGCAGACCCAGTACTTC
.,TRBV7-2,TRBJ1-4,few,CASSLVSSPDEKLFF,TGTGCCAGCAGCTTAGTTAGCTCCCCTGATGAAAAACTGTTTTTT
.,TRBV5-1,TRBJ2-1,many,CASSSNFGNEQFF,TGCGCCAGCAGCTCTAACTTTGGCAATGAGCAGTTCTTC
.,TRBV6-6,TRBJ1-2,many,CASGGGVSYGYTF,TGTGCCAGCGGAGGGGGGGTTAGCTATGGCTACACCTTC
TRBD1,TRBV11-3,TRBJ1-1,.,CASSSRQGEGEAFF,TGTGCCAGCAGCTCACGACAGGGGGAGGGTGAAGCTTTCTTT
.,TRBV7-9,TRBJ2-1,many,CASSIRGLDEQFF,TGTGCCAGCAGCATACGGGGACTCGATGAGCAGTTCTTC
TRBD1,TRBV20-1,TRBJ1-4,many,CSARDTGQGNEKLFF,TGCAGTGCTAGAGACACGGGACAGGGGAATGAAAAACTGTTTTTT
.,TRBV5-1,TRBJ2-7,many,CASRRFATYEQYF,TGCGCCAGCAGGAGATTTGCCACCTACGAGCAGTACTTC
.,TRBV20-1,TRBJ2-2,many,CSAPGDSGELFF,TGCAGTGCTCCAGGGGATAGCGGGGAGCTGTTTTTT
.,TRBV7-2,TRBJ2-3,.,CASSLVAGVSTDTQYF,TGTGCCAGCAGCTTAGTTGCAGGGGTGAGCACAGATACGCAGTATTTT
.,TRBV30,TRBJ2-1,.,CAWSAQWQSSYNEQFF,TGTGCCTGGAGTGCCCAATGGCAGAGCTCCTACAATGAGCAGTTCTTC
.,TRBV7-2,TRBJ2-1,few,CASSRLSLRNEQFF,TGTGCCAGCAGCCGTCTTAGTTTAAGGAATGAGCAGTTCTTC
TRBD2,TRBV24-1,TRBJ2-2,.,CATSDFWRGGESGELFF,TGTGCCACCAGTGATTTTTGGCGGGGGGGCGAAAGCGGGGAGCTGTTTTTT
.,TRBV5-1,TRBJ2-3,few,CASRIDWADTQYF,TGCGCCAGCAGAATCGACTGGGCAGATACGCAGTATTTT
.,TRBV20-1,TRBJ1-6,many,CSAPQVGSPLHF,TGCAGTGCGCCCCAGGTCGGGTCACCCCTCCACTTT
TRBD1,TRBV29-1,TRBJ2-7,many,CSVAGQWGGEQYF,TGCAGCGTTGCGGGACAGTGGGGCGGCGAGCAGTACTTC
.,TRBV7-9,TRBJ2-7,few,CASSSPSDYEQYF,TGTGCCAGCAGCTCGCCCAGCGACTACGAGCAGTACTTC
TRBD1,TRBV13,TRBJ2-7,.,CASSADRDRSYEQYF,TGTGCCAGCAGCGCTGACCGGGACAGGTCTTACGAGCAGTACTTC
.,TRBV20-1,TRBJ1-1,.,CSARFVAEAFF,TGCAGTGCTAGATTCGTCGCTGAAGCTTTCTTT
TRBD1,TRBV12-3/TRBV12-4,TRBJ1-2,.,CASSLDGGGRTNYGYTF,TGTGCCAGCAGTTTAGATGGAGGGGGCCGGACTAACTATGGCTACACCTTC
.,TRBV5-5,TRBJ2-2,.,CASSFYIRPNTGELFF,TGTGCCAGCAGCTTTTACATTCGACCGAACACCGGGGAGCTGTTTTTT
.,TRBV4-3,TRBJ1-5,many,CASSQEISSNQPQHF,TGCGCCAGCAGCCAAGAGATATCGAGCAATCAGCCCCAGCATTTT
.,TRBV27,TRBJ2-1,many,CASRRGHYNEQFF,TGTGCCAGCAGGCGGGGGCACTACAATGAGCAGTTCTTC
TRBD1,TRBV6-1,TRBJ2-6,many,CASRTGQVSVLTF,TGTGCCAGCAGGACAGGGCAGGTTAGCGTCCTGACTTTC
.,TRBV5-1,TRBJ2-1,many,CASSLEGSGYYNEQFF,TGCGCCAGCAGCTTGGAGGGATCAGGGTACTACAATGAGCAGTTCTTC
.,TRBV20-1,TRBJ1-4,.,CSARRLATNEKLFF,TGCAGTGCTAGAAGACTCGCAACTAATGAAAAACTGTTTTTT
TRBD1,TRBV29-1,TRBJ1-2,many,CSVDPGQGGMGYTF,TGCAGCGTTGACCCGGGACAGGGCGGAATGGGCTACACCTTC
TRBD2,TRBV5-6,TRBJ2-1,many,CASSGGLAGDYNEQFF,TGTGCCAGCAGCGGGGGACTAGCGGGGGATTACAATGAGCAGTTCTTC
.,TRBV20-1,TRBJ1-6,many,CSARVQGWGNSPLHF,TGCAGTGCTAGAGTTCAGGGTTGGGGTAATTCACCCCTCCACTTT
TRBD1,TRBV7-2,TRBJ1-6,.,CASSYPGQGLHSPLHF,TGTGCCAGCAGTTACCCGGGACAGGGTCTCCATTCACCCCTCCACTTT
.,TRBV5-4,TRBJ2-3,many,CASSVKVGRGDTQYF,TGTGCCAGCAGCGTGAAGGTCGGACGGGGAGATACGCAGTATTTT
TRBD1,TRBV20-1,TRBJ2-1,many,CSARDPGTGTNEQFF,TGCAGTGCTAGAGATCCAGGGACAGGGACCAATGAGCAGTTCTTC
TRBD1,TRBV6-2/TRBV6-3,TRBJ1-6,few,CASSDRGHNSPLHF,TGTGCCAGCAGTGACAGGGGACACAATTCACCCCTCCACTTT
.,TRBV12-2,TRBJ1-4,.,CASRLALQGTNEKLFF,TGTGCAAGTCGCTTAGCGCTCCAGGGGACTAATGAAAAACTGTTTTTT
.,TRBV12-3/TRBV12-4,TRBJ1-5,many,CASSPGVQGSNQPQHF,TGTGCCAGCAGTCCAGGGGTACAAGGTAGCAATCAGCCCCAGCATTTT